This is a list of T cell receptor beta chains from one sample in a study of control samples from healthy donors and cancer patients. Measured with immunoSEQ multiplex PCR; TCRdb has only the in-frame clones, and not every one. The profile shows some 140,000 clones, roughly 90% of them singletons. Sequences were obtained from blood. The receptors were gathered from a young man in good health. The CDR3 runs from the conserved cysteine through the conserved F or W. A D gene is named only where the DNA matches it firmly. Only some rows state a clone size, as once, few, many or a class for expanded clones.

size,V,J,D,DNA,CDR3
NA,TRBV7-8,TRBJ1-5,NA,TGTGCCAGCAGCCCAGGTAGACTGGATCAGCCCCAGCATTTT,CASSPGRLDQPQHF
NA,TRBV13,TRBJ1-5,NA,TGTGCCAGCAGCTTTGGGAATCAGCCCCAGCATTTT,CASSFGNQPQHF
once,TRBV10-3,TRBJ2-1,TRBD1,TGTGCCATCCAGGGACAGTCCTCCTACAATGAGCAGTTCTTC,CAIQGQSSYNEQFF
NA,TRBV28,TRBJ2-3,NA,TGTGCCAGCAGCCCTGCCTTGGAGGGCGATACGCAGTATTTT,CASSPALEGDTQYF
NA,TRBV3-1/TRBV3-2,TRBJ1-1,NA,TGTGCCAGCAGCCGTAGCAGAAACACTGAAGCTTTCTTT,CASSRSRNTEAFF
NA,TRBV18,TRBJ1-4,TRBD1,TGTGCCAGCTCGGGGGGGACAGTGGATTCAACTAATGAAAAACTGTTTTTT,CASSGGTVDSTNEKLFF
NA,TRBV2,TRBJ1-5,NA,TGTGCCAGCTCGTTGGAACGGTATAGCAATCAGCCCCAGCATTTT,CASSLERYSNQPQHF
few,TRBV12-5,TRBJ2-5,NA,TGTGCTAGTGGTTTAGAAGACAGGGCCGGGGGGACCCAGTACTTC,CASGLEDRAGGTQYF
NA,TRBV5-4,TRBJ2-1,TRBD2,TGTGCCAGCACCTCCTTAATGAGCGGGGGGCTTGCTCACAATGAGCAGTTCTTC,CASTSLMSGGLAHNEQFF
NA,TRBV2,TRBJ1-6,NA,TGTGCCAGCAGTGAAAATTGGGGGGGCGCCTCACCCCTCCACTTT,CASSENWGGASPLHF
NA,TRBV11-2,TRBJ2-1,TRBD2,TGTGCCAGCAGCTTGGATAGCGGGAGTACCTATGAGCAGTTCTTC,CASSLDSGSTYEQFF
NA,TRBV23-1,TRBJ2-1,NA,TGCGCCAGCTTTGGACAAAACTACAATGAGCAGTTCTTC,CASFGQNYNEQFF
NA,TRBV28,TRBJ1-2,TRBD1,TGTGCCAGCAGTTTAGGTCACTACAGGGGGCCGGACTATGGCTACACCTTC,CASSLGHYRGPDYGYTF
NA,TRBV9,TRBJ2-5,TRBD1,TGTGCCAGCAGCGTAGACCCCAGCCGGGACAGAGACCAACTCGGGGCCCAGTACTTC,CASSVDPSRDRDQLGAQYF
NA,TRBV6-4,TRBJ2-2,TRBD2,TGTGCCAGCAGTGATGGAAGCGGGAGGGACACCGGGGAGCTGTTTTTT,CASSDGSGRDTGELFF
NA,TRBV7-8,TRBJ2-1,TRBD2,TGTGCCAGCAGCTTGAGGACTAGCGGGAGGGATCCGAAAAACAATGAGCAGTTCTTC,CASSLRTSGRDPKNNEQFF
few,TRBV15,TRBJ2-3,NA,TGTGCCACCAGCTCTCTTAGGGGGCGGGAGCCCACAGATACGCAGTATTTT,CATSSLRGREPTDTQYF
NA,TRBV10-2,TRBJ2-4,NA,TGCGCCAGCAGTGAGCGTGCGGGGACACCTATTCAGTACTTC,CASSERAGTPIQYF
NA,TRBV3-1/TRBV3-2,TRBJ1-2,NA,TGTGCCAGCAGCCAAGGTCGGCAGCAAATCTATGGCTACACCTTC,CASSQGRQQIYGYTF
once,TRBV24-1,TRBJ2-7,NA,TGTGCCACCCCCTTAGTTTGCGTCACGATACCATTACGAGAGCAGTACTTC,CATPLVCVTIPLREQYF
once,TRBV5-1,TRBJ2-1,NA,TGCGCCAGCAGCTTGGAGAGACTGTCTTACAATGAGCAGTTCTTC,CASSLERLSYNEQFF
NA,TRBV5-1,TRBJ2-3,TRBD1,TGCGCCAGCACCAAGGGACAGGATACGCAGTATTTT,CASTKGQDTQYF
NA,TRBV29-1,TRBJ1-1,NA,TGCAGCGTTCAAGGTGGTGGGTACACTGAAGCTTTCTTT,CSVQGGGYTEAFF
NA,TRBV5-1,TRBJ2-7,NA,TGCGCCAGCAGCCCGGACCGGGCGGCAAAAAGCTCCTACGAGCAGTACTTC,CASSPDRAAKSSYEQYF
few,TRBV18,TRBJ1-3,NA,TGTGCCAGCTCACCAGGGAGCGGAAACACCATATATTTT,CASSPGSGNTIYF
NA,TRBV18,TRBJ1-4,TRBD1,TGTGCCAGCTCAGTAACAGGGGATTCTAATGAAAAACTGTTTTTT,CASSVTGDSNEKLFF